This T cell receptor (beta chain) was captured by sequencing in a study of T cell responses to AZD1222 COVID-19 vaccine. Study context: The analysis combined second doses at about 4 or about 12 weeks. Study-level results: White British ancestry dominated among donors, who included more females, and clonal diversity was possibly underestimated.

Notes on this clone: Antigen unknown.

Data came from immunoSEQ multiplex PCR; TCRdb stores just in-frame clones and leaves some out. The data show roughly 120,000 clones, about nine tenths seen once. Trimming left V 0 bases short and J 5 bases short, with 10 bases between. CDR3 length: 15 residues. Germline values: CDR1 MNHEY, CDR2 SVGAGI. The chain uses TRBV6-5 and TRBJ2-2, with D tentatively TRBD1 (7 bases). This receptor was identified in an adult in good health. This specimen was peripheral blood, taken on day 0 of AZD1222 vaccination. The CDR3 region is CASSYSQGGTGELFF. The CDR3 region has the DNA TGTGCCAGCAGTTACTCCCAGGGGGGAACCGGGGAGCTGTTTTTT.